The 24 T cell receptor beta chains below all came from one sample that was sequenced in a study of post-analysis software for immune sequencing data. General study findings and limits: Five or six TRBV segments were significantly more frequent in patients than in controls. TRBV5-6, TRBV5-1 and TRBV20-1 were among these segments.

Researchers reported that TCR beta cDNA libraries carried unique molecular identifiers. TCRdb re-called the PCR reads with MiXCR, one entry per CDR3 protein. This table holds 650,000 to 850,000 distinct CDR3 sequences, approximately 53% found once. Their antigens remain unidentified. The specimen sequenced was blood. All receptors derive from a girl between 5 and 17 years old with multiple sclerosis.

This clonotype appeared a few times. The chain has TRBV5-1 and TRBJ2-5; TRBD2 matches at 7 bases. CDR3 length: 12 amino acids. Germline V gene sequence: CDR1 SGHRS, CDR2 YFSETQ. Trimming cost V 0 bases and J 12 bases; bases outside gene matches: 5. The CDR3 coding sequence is TGCGCCAGCAGCTTGGAAGGGAGGGAAGAGTACTTC. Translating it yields CASSLEGREEYF.

The DNA of the CDR3 is TGTGCCACCAGCAGAGCTGCGGGACAGGGCTACAATGAGCAGTTCTTC. Its protein product is CATSRAAGQGYNEQFF. The rearrangement joins TRBV15 to TRBJ2-1, with 9 bases aligning to TRBD1. After removal of 1 base from V and 3 bases from J, the junction contained 4 bases not matched to a gene. This CDR3 has 16 amino acids. Per germline, CDR1 LNHNV and CDR2 YYDKDF (reference sequence). The entire variable domain, with the rest obtained from reference TRBV15 and TRBJ2-1, is as follows: DAMVIQNPRYQVTQFGKPVTLSCSQTLNHNVMYWYQQKSSQAPKLLFHYYDKDFNNEADTPDNFQSRRPNTSFCFLDIRSPGLGDTAMYLCATSRAAGQGYNEQFFGPGTRLTVL.

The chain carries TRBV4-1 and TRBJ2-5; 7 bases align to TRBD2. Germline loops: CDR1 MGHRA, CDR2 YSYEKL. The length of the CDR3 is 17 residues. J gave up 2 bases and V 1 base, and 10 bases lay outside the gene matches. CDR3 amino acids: CASSQVEQAGHQETQYF. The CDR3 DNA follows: TGCGCCAGCAGCCAAGTAGAGCAAGCGGGGCATCAAGAGACCCAGTACTTC.

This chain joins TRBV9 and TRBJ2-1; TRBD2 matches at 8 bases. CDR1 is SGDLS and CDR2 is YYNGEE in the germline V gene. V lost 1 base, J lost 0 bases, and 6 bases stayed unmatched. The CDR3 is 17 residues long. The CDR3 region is CASSVSERESSYNEQFF. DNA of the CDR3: TGTGCCAGCAGCGTATCGGAGCGGGAGAGCTCCTACAATGAGCAGTTCTTC.

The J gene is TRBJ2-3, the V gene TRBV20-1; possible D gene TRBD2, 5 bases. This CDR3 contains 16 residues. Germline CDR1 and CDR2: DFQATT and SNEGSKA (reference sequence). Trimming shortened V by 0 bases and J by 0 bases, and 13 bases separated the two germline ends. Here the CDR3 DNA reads TGCAGTGCTAGAGATATTAGCGCTTCTAGCACAGATACGCAGTATTTT. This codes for CSARDISASSTDTQYF.

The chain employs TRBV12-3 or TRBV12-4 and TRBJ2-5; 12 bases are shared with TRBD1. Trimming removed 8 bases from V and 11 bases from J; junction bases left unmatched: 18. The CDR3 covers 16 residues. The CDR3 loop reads CASSPYTGTGGHKQYF. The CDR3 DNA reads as TGTGCCAGCTCACCCTATACCGGGACAGGGGGCCACAAGCAGTACTTC.

The CDR3 DNA is TGTGCCACCAGTGACCCCACCGAGCAGTACTTC. This sequence encodes CATSDPTEQYF. V and J are TRBV24-1 and TRBJ2-4; no reliable D call. The J call could be wrong; TRBJ2-7 is a better fit for the DNA end. The CDR3 contains 11 residues. Per germline, CDR1 KGHDR and CDR2 SFDVKD.

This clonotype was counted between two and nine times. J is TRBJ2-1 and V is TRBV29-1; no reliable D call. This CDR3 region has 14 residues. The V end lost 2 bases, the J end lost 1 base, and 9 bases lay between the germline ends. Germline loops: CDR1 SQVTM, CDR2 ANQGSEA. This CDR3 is CSVEPPFSYNEQFF. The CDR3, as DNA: TGCAGCGTTGAACCCCCATTTTCCTACAATGAGCAGTTCTTC.

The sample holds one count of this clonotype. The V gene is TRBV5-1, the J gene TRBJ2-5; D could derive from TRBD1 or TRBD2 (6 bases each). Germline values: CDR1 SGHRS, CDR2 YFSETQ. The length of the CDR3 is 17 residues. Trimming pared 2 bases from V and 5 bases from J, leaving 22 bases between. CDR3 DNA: TGCGCCAGCAGCTTATATGGGTCGGACGGAGGGGGGGAGACCCAGTACTTC. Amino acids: CASSLYGSDGGGETQYF. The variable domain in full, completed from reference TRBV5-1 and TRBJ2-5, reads KAGVTQTPRYLIKTRGQQVTLSCSPISGHRSVSWYQQTPGQGLQFLFEYFSETQRNKGNFPGRFSGRQFSNSRSEMNVSTLELGDSALYLCASSLYGSDGGGETQYFGPGTRLLVL.

The CDR3 sequence: CASSLEMAGEKNEQYF. Written as DNA, the CDR3 is TGTGCCAGCAGCTTAGAGATGGCAGGGGAAAAGAACGAGCAGTACTTC. The rearrangement links TRBV7-3 to TRBJ2-7, with D possibly TRBD1 on 6 matching bases. Germline V gives CDR1 SGHTA, CDR2 FQGTGA. Trimming cost V 2 bases and J 5 bases, with 19 bases left between them. CDR3 length: 16 residues. The full variable domain, with the rest looked up from reference TRBV7-3 and TRBJ2-7, is GAGVSQTPSNKVTEKGKYVELRCDPISGHTALYWYRQSLGQGPEFLIYFQGTGAADDSGLPNDRFFAVRPEGSVSTLKIQRTERGDSAVYLCASSLEMAGEKNEQYFGPGTRLTVT.

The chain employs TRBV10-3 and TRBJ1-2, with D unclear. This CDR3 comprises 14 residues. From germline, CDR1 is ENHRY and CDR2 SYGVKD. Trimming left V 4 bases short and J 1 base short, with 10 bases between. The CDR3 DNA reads TGTGCCATCAGTGGGAGGAAGGATAACTATGGCTACACCTTC. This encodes CAISGRKDNYGYTF.

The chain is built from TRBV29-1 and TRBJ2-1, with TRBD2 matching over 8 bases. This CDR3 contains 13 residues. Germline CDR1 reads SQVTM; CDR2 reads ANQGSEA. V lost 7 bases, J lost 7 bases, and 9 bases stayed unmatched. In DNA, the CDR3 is TGCAGCGCTCCGGGACTAGGAATTAATGAGCAGTTCTTC. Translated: CSAPGLGINEQFF.

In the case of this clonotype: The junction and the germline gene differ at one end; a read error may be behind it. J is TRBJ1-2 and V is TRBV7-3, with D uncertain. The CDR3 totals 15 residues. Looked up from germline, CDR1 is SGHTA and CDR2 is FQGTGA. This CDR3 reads CANSLGGGGNYGYTF. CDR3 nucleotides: TGTGCCAACAGCTTAGGTGGAGGAGGGAACTATGGCTACACCTTC. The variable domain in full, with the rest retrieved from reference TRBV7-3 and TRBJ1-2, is GAGVSQTPSNKVTEKGKYVELRCDPISGHTALYWYRQSLGQGPEFLIYFQGTGAADDSGLPNDRFFAVRPEGSVSTLKIQRTERGDSAVYLCANSLGGGGNYGYTFGSGTRLTVV.

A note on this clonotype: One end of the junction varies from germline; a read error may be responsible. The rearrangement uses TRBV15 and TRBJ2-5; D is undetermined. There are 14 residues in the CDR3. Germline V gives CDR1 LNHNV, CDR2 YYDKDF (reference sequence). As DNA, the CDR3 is TGCGCCACCAGCAGAGAGGCCTTGGGGGAGACCCAGTACTTC. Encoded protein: CATSREALGETQYF. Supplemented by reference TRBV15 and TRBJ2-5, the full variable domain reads DAMVIQNPRYQVTQFGKPVTLSCSQTLNHNVMYWYQQKSSQAPKLLFHYYDKDFNNEADTPDNFQSRRPNTSFCFLDIRSPGLGDTAMYLCATSREALGETQYFGPGTRLLVL.

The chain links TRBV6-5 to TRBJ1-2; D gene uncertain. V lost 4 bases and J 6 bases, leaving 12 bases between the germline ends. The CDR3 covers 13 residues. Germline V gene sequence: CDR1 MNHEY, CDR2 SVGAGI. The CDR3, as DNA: TGTGCCAGCAGTTCAAACCGGTTGGATGGCTACACCTTC. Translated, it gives CASSSNRLDGYTF.

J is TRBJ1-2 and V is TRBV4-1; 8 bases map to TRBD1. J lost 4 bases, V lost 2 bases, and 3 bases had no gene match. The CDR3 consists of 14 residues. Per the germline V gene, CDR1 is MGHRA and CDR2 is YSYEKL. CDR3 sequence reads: CASSQQDRVYGYTF. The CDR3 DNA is TGCGCCAGCAGCCAACAGGACAGGGTCTATGGCTACACCTTC.

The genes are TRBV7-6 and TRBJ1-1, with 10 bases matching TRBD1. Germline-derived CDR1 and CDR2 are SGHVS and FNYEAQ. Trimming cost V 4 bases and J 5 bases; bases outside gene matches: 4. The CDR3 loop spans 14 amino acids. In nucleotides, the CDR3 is TGTGCCAGCAGCTACAGACAGGGGGCAACTGAAGCTTTCTTT. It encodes CASSYRQGATEAFF.

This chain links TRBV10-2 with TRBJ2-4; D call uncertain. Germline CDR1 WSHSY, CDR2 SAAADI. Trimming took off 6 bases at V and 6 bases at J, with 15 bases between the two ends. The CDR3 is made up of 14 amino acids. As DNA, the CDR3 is TGCGCCAGCAGATCCACAGATTTGGGAAACATTCAGTACTTC. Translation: CASRSTDLGNIQYF.

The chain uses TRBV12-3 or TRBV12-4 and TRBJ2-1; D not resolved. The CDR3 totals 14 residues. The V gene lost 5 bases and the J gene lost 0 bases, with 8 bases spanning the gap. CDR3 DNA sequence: TGTGCCAGCAGTCCTTCCAGCTCCTACAATGAGCAGTTCTTC. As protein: CASSPSSSYNEQFF.

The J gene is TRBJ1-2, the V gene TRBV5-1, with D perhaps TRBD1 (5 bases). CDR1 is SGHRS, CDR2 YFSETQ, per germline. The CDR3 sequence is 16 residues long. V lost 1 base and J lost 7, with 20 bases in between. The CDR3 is CASSLKVGREAAGYTF. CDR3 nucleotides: TGCGCCAGCAGCTTGAAGGTTGGCAGGGAAGCGGCTGGCTACACCTTC.

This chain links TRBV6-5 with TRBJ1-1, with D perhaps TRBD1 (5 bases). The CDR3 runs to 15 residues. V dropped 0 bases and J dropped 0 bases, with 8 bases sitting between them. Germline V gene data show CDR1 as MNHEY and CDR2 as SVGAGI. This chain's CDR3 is CASSYSGGVNTEAFF. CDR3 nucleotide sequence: TGTGCCAGCAGTTACTCTGGGGGGGTGAACACTGAAGCTTTCTTT.

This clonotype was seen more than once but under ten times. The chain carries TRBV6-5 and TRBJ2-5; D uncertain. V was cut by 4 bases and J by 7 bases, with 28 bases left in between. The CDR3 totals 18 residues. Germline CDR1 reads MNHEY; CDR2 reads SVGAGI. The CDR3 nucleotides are TGTGCCAGCAGTTCAGGCCTCTTGGATCTTGGGCCCAATAGGACCCAGTACTTC. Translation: CASSSGLLDLGPNRTQYF.

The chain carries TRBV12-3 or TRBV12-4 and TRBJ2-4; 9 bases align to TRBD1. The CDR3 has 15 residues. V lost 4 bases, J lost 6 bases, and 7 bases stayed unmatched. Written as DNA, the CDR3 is TGTGCCAGCAGTTCCCTCGGGACAGGGCGAAACATTCAGTACTTC. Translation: CASSSLGTGRNIQYF.

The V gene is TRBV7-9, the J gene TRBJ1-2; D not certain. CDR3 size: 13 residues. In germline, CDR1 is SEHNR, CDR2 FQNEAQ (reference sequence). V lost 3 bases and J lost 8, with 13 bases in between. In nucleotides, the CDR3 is TGTGCCAGCAGCTTTTATTTAGGTAAAGGCTACACCTTC. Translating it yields CASSFYLGKGYTF. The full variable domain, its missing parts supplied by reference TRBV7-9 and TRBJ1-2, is DTGVSQNPRHKITKRGQNVTFRCDPISEHNRLYWYRQTLGQGPEFLTYFQNEAQLEKSRLLSDRFSAERPKGSFSTLEIQRTEQGDSAMYLCASSFYLGKGYTFGSGTRLTVV.